The clone carrying this T cell receptor (beta chain) has only a few counts. What it binds is not known. These data are taken from a study of T cells after yellow fever vaccination. Study findings and constraints: The booster response re-showed most primary clones: 96% CD4, 88% CD8.

The CDR3 has 15 amino acids. V shed 2 bases and J 4 bases; nucleotides not matched to a gene: 4. Germline V gene sequence: CDR1 MNHEY, CDR2 SVGEGT. TCRdb processed the 5' RACE reads anew with MiXCR; each CDR3 protein has one entry. There are 300,000 or so distinct CDR3 sequences in the sample; approximately 8% occur only once, and around 3.3% lies in the top ten. This clonotype was sampled from a man between 18 and 35 years old who received the YFV17D yellow fever vaccine. The chain links TRBV6-2 or TRBV6-3 to TRBJ1-1, with 10 bases lining up with TRBD1. The input for sequencing was CD4+ T cells sorted from PBMCs, taken 5 days after the yellow fever booster vaccination. DNA for the CDR3: TGTGCCAGCAGTTACCCTGGGACAGGGGTCACTGAAGCTTTCTTT. This codes for CASSYPGTGVTEAFF.